This TCR beta chain is drawn from a study of shared clonotypes between healthy human individuals. Study at large: A couple of women and a few men aged 18 to 49 made up the donors. Researchers assigned three CD4 naive, three CD4 memory, two CD8 naive and one CD8 memory plate to each donor.

With respect to this clone: Its target is not known. The sample holds other DNA sequences that translate to the same CDR3.

Deep-level settings were used for running the assay. Assay: immunoSEQ multiplex PCR; the TCRdb copy retains only in-frame clones and omits some. The sample lists 2 million to 2.5 million clones, 92% occurring once. Study findings and constraints: Clonotypes shared by all four donors outscored non-shared clonotypes in generation probability.

The CDR3 extends over 15 amino acids. The V and J ends lost 0 bases and 0 bases respectively, with 7 bases between them. The V gene's germline CDR1 is SGDLS and CDR2 YYNGEE. The receptor was derived from a young man in good health. Some clones in this sample may be carry-over from other donors' samples. The gene calls are TRBV9 and TRBJ1-5; TRBD1 is a possible D gene (5 bases). The sample comprised naive CD4+ T cells from PBMCs. Sample subset: CD45RA+ positively selected. Here the CDR3 DNA reads TGTGCCAGCAGCGTAGGGGGGTATAGCAATCAGCCCCAGCATTTT. Encoded protein: CASSVGGYSNQPQHF.